The 28 T cell receptor beta chains in this list originate from one sample, sequenced in a study of cytomegalovirus exposure and HLA in healthy donors (dated by TCRdb to 2017 to 2019). Library creation used the immunoSEQ multiplex PCR assay. For the multiplex PCR, a mixture combining 60 forward primers for TCR Vbeta segments and 13 reverse primers for TCR Jbeta segments was used. This is the immuneACCESS table as TCRdb keeps it, with only in-frame sequences that have V and J called. A part of the clones is gone; compared with another copy, unresolved V genes explain less than half, and the rest is unexplained. The sample profile shows roughly 120,000 clones; approximately 72% of them were found once. The ten biggest clones cover 25% to 35% of the sample. The specimen was PBMCs. These receptors all come from a man in his fifties or sixties in good health and CMV-seropositive.

The table lists this clone with a few counts. The chain employs TRBV29-1 and TRBJ2-1; 14 positions agree with TRBD2. This CDR3 is built from 14 residues. Germline CDR1 is SQVTM and CDR2 is ANQGSEA. The V segment lost 6 bases and the J segment 8 bases; nucleotides outside the gene matches: 6. CDR3 sequence: CSVLTSGRVDEQFF. In DNA form, the CDR3 reads TGCAGCGTACTGACTAGCGGGAGGGTCGATGAGCAGTTCTTC.

This clone was recorded only once. The V gene is TRBV18, the J gene TRBJ1-4, with D possibly matching TRBD1 (5 bases). The germline V and J ends were trimmed by 6 bases and 6 bases, with 11 bases remaining between them. The germline gives CDR1 KGHSH, CDR2 LQKENI. The CDR3 loop spans 13 amino acids. The CDR3 DNA reads as TGTGCCAGCTCCAGGGCCGGCGATGAAAAACTGTTTTTT. It yields the protein CASSRAGDEKLFF.

CDR3 coding DNA: TGCGCCAGCAGCTTGGCCGCGGGGTCAGATACGCAGTATTTT. This codes for CASSLAAGSDTQYF. The genes are TRBV5-1 and TRBJ2-3; possibly TRBD2 for D (6 bases). This CDR3 has 14 residues. Deletions cut 0 bases from V and 4 bases from J, with 9 bases between. Looked up from germline, CDR1 is SGHRS and CDR2 is YFSETQ.

The rearrangement uses TRBV28 and TRBJ1-4; 9 bases match TRBD1. After removal of 6 bases from V and 0 bases from J, the junction contained 5 bases not matched to a gene. The CDR3 contains 16 residues. CDR1 is MDHEN and CDR2 is SYDVKM in the germline V gene. CDR3 protein: CASRPDRGATNEKLFF. The CDR3 nucleotides are TGTGCCAGCAGACCGGACAGGGGTGCAACTAATGAAAAACTGTTTTTT.

This clone came up once. The CDR3 is CAWRGVPNSPLHF. CDR3 DNA: TGTGCCTGGAGAGGGGTCCCCAATTCACCCCTCCACTTT. This sequence joins TRBV30 and TRBJ1-6, with TRBD1 as a possible D gene (5 bases). Per the germline V gene, CDR1 is GTSNPN and CDR2 is SVGIG (reference sequence). The CDR3 runs 13 residues. Trimming shortened V by 3 bases and J by 7 bases, and 10 bases separated the two germline ends.

The rearrangement joins TRBV27 to TRBJ2-7, with a tentative D call TRBD1 (7 bases). This CDR3 is built from 17 residues. Trimming removed 6 bases from V and 6 bases from J, with 27 bases in between. Looked up from germline, CDR1 is MNHEY and CDR2 is SMNVEV (reference sequence). CDR3 residues: CASSTRILRAGGREQYF. DNA of the CDR3: TGTGCCAGCAGCACTCGGATCCTCCGGGCAGGGGGGCGCGAGCAGTACTTC.

This clone was seen a few times. The chain is built from TRBV5-4 and TRBJ1-6; no clear D. Trimming took 3 bases from V and 5 from J, leaving 9 bases between them. Per germline, CDR1 SGHNT and CDR2 YYREEE (reference sequence). The CDR3 contains 14 residues. CDR3: CASSSKANNSPLHF. CDR3 coding DNA: TGTGCCAGCAGCTCCAAAGCGAATAATTCACCCCTCCACTTT.

The genes are TRBV6-6 and TRBJ2-5; maybe TRBD2 (5 bases). This CDR3 has 13 amino acids. The V gene lost 5 bases and the J gene lost 5 bases, with 12 bases spanning the gap. Germline CDR1 reads MNHNY; CDR2 reads SVGAGI (reference sequence). CDR3 region: CASSATRMETQYF. The DNA of the CDR3 is TGTGCCAGCAGTGCAACTAGGATGGAGACCCAGTACTTC.

This clone was detected only a few times. The chain combines TRBV5-1 with TRBJ2-1; 12 positions agree with TRBD2. This CDR3 is 18 amino acids long. Per the germline V gene, CDR1 is SGHRS and CDR2 is YFSETQ. V gave up 0 bases and J gave up 3 bases; unmatched junction bases: 7. Here the CDR3 DNA reads TGCGCCAGCAGCTTGGGGCTAGCGGGAGGGCTCCTCTACAATGAGCAGTTCTTC. Its protein is CASSLGLAGGLLYNEQFF.

The V gene is TRBV30, the J gene TRBJ1-2; D not certain. Germline V gene lookup returns CDR1 GTSNPN and CDR2 SVGIG (reference sequence). V was pared by 5 bases and J by 8 bases, with 18 bases between. The CDR3 length is 13 residues. This chain's CDR3 is CAWEALGVQGYTF. The CDR3 nucleotides are TGTGCCTGGGAGGCCTTGGGAGTGCAGGGCTACACCTTC. Variable domain in full (rest from reference TRBV30 and TRBJ1-2): SQTIHQWPATLVQPVGSPLSLECTVEGTSNPNLYWYRQAAGRGLQLLFYSVGIGQISSEVPQNLSASRPQDRQFILSSKKLLLSDSGFYLCAWEALGVQGYTFGSGTRLTVV.

The rearrangement joins TRBV5-4 to TRBJ1-1; 8 bases match TRBD1. Looked up from germline, CDR1 is SGHNT and CDR2 is YYREEE (reference sequence). After removal of 4 bases from V and 8 bases from J, the junction contained 10 bases not matched to a gene. CDR3 length: 14 residues. The CDR3 coding sequence is TGTGCCAGCAGCCACGGGACAGGTATAGTGGAAGCTTTCTTT. Its translation: CASSHGTGIVEAFF.

This clone was observed a few times. The V and J genes are TRBV28 and TRBJ1-2; possibly TRBD1 for D (5 bases). The germline CDR1 and CDR2 sequences are MDHEN and SYDVKM. The V gene lost 6 bases and the J gene lost 5 bases, with 10 bases spanning the gap. This CDR3 is 12 amino acids long. CDR3 protein: CASRQEGYGYTF. The CDR3 coding sequence is TGTGCCAGCAGACAGGAGGGGTATGGCTACACCTTC.

The CDR3 sequence: CASSPNLQRIYEQYF. As DNA, the CDR3 is TGCGCCAGCAGCCCCAACCTACAGAGAATCTACGAGCAGTACTTC. The chain has TRBV4-1 and TRBJ2-7; D is unclear. The CDR3 is 15 amino acids. Germline V gene data show CDR1 as MGHRA and CDR2 as YSYEKL. V shed 4 bases and J shed 3 bases, with 16 bases lying between them.

The V and J genes are TRBV5-1 and TRBJ1-1, with 7 positions matching TRBD1. J gave up 6 bases and V 4 bases, and 9 bases lay outside the gene matches. Germline CDR1 is SGHRS and CDR2 is YFSETQ. This CDR3 has 14 residues. The CDR3 bases are TGCGCCAGCAGCCCGGGACAGCCTCTTCCTGAAGCTTTCTTT. It translates to CASSPGQPLPEAFF.

The V call is TRBV2, the J call TRBJ2-7; the D gene is possibly TRBD2 (5 bases). The CDR3 has 14 amino acids. Looked up from germline, CDR1 is SNHLY and CDR2 is FYNNEI. The V end lost 7 bases, the J end lost 1 base, and 14 bases lay between the germline ends. This CDR3 is CASTLFGESYEQYF. The CDR3, as DNA: TGTGCCAGCACCCTTTTCGGGGAATCCTACGAGCAGTACTTC.

The CDR3 DNA reads TGTGCCAGCAGTACCGCGGACAGGGCCACCGGGGAGCTGTTTTTT. This gives the protein CASSTADRATGELFF. This chain connects TRBV2 to TRBJ2-2, with 8 bases aligning to TRBD1. V gave up 5 bases and J gave up 4 bases; unmatched junction bases: 6. The CDR3 has 15 amino acids. Germline V CDR1 and CDR2: SNHLY, FYNNEI.

V and J are TRBV19 and TRBJ2-5; 7 bases fit TRBD2. Germline CDR1 and CDR2: LNHDA and SQIVND (reference sequence). V lost 3 bases to trimming and J lost 5 bases; unmatched junction nucleotides: 6. The CDR3 length is 14 residues. DNA of the CDR3: TGTGCCAGTAGTATTAATCTGCGGGGGGAGACCCAGTACTTC. Protein sequence: CASSINLRGETQYF.

This rearrangement joins TRBV19 to TRBJ2-5, with D tentatively TRBD1 (7 bases). The J call could be wrong; TRBJ2-7 is a better fit for the DNA end. This CDR3 has 15 residues. Germline lookup yields CDR1 LNHDA and CDR2 SQIVND (reference sequence). The CDR3 is CASSVTRDSFYEQYF. CDR3 nucleotide sequence: TGTGCCAGTAGTGTTACGCGGGACAGTTTCTACGAGCAGTACTTC.

This chain links TRBV9 with TRBJ1-3, with 10 nucleotides matching TRBD1. This CDR3 region has 15 residues. V trimming: 3 bases; J trimming: 4 bases; junction bases outside the gene matches: 4. Germline V gene lookup returns CDR1 SGDLS and CDR2 YYNGEE. CDR3 DNA sequence: TGTGCCAGCAGCGAGGGACAGGGGAGAGGAAACACCATATATTTT. Translation gives CASSEGQGRGNTIYF.

V is TRBV6-5 and J is TRBJ2-7; TRBD1 might be the D (6 bases). Trimming stripped 5 bases from V and 0 bases from J, with 8 bases between. Germline V CDR1 and CDR2: MNHEY, SVGAGI. The CDR3 is made up of 13 amino acids. As DNA, the CDR3 is TGTGCCAGCAGTGTCAGGGGCTCCTACGAGCAGTACTTC. Amino acid sequence: CASSVRGSYEQYF.

V gene TRBV4-1 combines with J gene TRBJ1-2; 7 bases fit TRBD1. This CDR3 is 17 amino acids long. CDR1 and CDR2 (germline): MGHRA, YSYEKL. V was clipped by 0 bases and J by 2 bases; unmatched bases: 9. This CDR3 is CASSQDGDRVRNYGYTF. The DNA of the CDR3 is TGCGCCAGCAGCCAAGATGGTGACAGGGTTCGAAACTATGGCTACACCTTC.

There are a few counts of this clone. The genes are TRBV19 and TRBJ1-2, with D unclear. The germline CDR1 and CDR2 sequences are LNHDA and SQIVND (reference sequence). Trimming stripped 3 bases from V and 8 bases from J, with 13 bases between. The CDR3 is 13 residues long. The CDR3 is CASSIFNSRGYTF. Written as DNA, the CDR3 is TGTGCCAGTAGTATTTTTAACAGTCGGGGCTACACCTTC.

The CDR3 sequence: CATLGQRGRPGELFF. The CDR3 DNA reads as TGTGCCACCCTAGGACAGCGGGGTCGTCCCGGGGAGCTGTTTTTT. The chain has TRBV2 and TRBJ2-2; D might be TRBD2 (7 bases). The germline V and J ends were trimmed by 10 bases and 6 bases, with 21 bases remaining between them. Germline assignment: CDR1 SNHLY and CDR2 FYNNEI. The CDR3 extends over 15 amino acids.

The chain links TRBV19 to TRBJ1-1; possibly TRBD1 for D (6 bases). Germline assignment: CDR1 LNHDA and CDR2 SQIVND (reference sequence). The V gene lost 5 bases and the J gene lost 4 bases, with 20 bases spanning the gap. The length of the CDR3 is 16 residues. CDR3 DNA sequence: TGTGCCAGTAGTCTTGGGGGGGGGCGCGGTTTCACTGAAGCTTTCTTT. It translates to CASSLGGGRGFTEAFF.

A few counts support this clone. This chain uses TRBV12-5 with TRBJ2-5; TRBD2 agrees at 7 bases. Trimming removed 5 bases from V and 3 bases from J; junction bases left unmatched: 9. CDR1 and CDR2 (germline): LGHNT, FRNRAP. CDR3 length equals 15 residues. CDR3 nucleotide sequence: TGTGCTAGTGGTGGGGGGGAGAGATATGAAGAGACCCAGTACTTC. Translated, it gives CASGGGERYEETQYF.

V and J are TRBV5-5 and TRBJ1-5; perhaps TRBD1 as D (5 bases). V was trimmed by 4 bases and J by 4 bases, leaving 15 bases between them. Germline CDR1 is SGHKS and CDR2 is YYEKEE (reference sequence). The CDR3 runs to 15 residues. This CDR3 is CASSVGGWGNQPQHF. The CDR3, as DNA: TGTGCCAGCAGCGTTGGGGGGTGGGGAAATCAGCCCCAGCATTTT.

The J gene is TRBJ2-2, the V gene TRBV18; D might be TRBD2 (6 bases). The germline V gene encodes CDR1 KGHSH and CDR2 LQKENI. The CDR3 loop spans 16 amino acids. Trimming pared 0 bases from V and 4 bases from J, leaving 12 bases between. The CDR3 DNA is TGTGCCAGCTCACCACCGGGCCTGCGGGGCACCGGGGAGCTGTTTTTT. It yields the protein CASSPPGLRGTGELFF.

This chain uses TRBV5-1 with TRBJ1-2; 9 bases match TRBD1. Germline CDR1 SGHRS, CDR2 YFSETQ. The CDR3 extends over 15 amino acids. After removal of 4 bases from V and 4 bases from J, the junction contained 8 bases not matched to a gene. Written as DNA, the CDR3 is TGCGCCAGCAGCACCAGGACAGGGGTCCCCTATGGCTACACCTTC. Protein: CASSTRTGVPYGYTF.